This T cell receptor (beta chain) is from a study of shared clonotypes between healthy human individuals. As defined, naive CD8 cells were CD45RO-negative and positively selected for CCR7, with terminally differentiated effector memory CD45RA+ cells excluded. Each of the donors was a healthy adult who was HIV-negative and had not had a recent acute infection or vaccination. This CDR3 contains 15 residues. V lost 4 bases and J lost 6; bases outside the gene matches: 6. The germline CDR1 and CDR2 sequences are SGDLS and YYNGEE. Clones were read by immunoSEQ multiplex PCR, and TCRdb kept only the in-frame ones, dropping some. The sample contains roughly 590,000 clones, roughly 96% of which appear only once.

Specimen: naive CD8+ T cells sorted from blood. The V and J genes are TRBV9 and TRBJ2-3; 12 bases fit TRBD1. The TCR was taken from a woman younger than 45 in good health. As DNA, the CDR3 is TGTGCCAGCAGCCAAGGGACAGGGGGCGGCGATACGCAGTATTTT. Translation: CASSQGTGGGDTQYF.